These 22 T cell receptor beta chains came from one sample sequenced in a study of cytomegalovirus exposure and HLA in healthy donors. It was with 60 Vbeta and 13 Jbeta primers that the PCR ran. Clones were read by immunoSEQ multiplex PCR, and TCRdb kept only the in-frame ones, dropping some. This table holds hundreds of thousands of clones, around 89% found once. Sample: PBMCs. The receptors come from a woman younger than 35 in good health and CMV-seronegative.

J is TRBJ2-7 and V is TRBV7-2, with 13 bases that match TRBD2. The CDR3 extends over 16 amino acids. V lost 6 bases to trimming and J lost 0 bases; unmatched junction nucleotides: 5. In germline, CDR1 is SGHTA, CDR2 FQGNSA. The DNA of the CDR3 is TGTGCCAGCAGTCGGACTAGCGGGAGCGTCTCCTACGAGCAGTACTTC. Its protein is CASSRTSGSVSYEQYF.

The chain recombines TRBV10-3 with TRBJ1-1; 11 nucleotides match TRBD1. Germline CDR1 reads ENHRY; CDR2 reads SYGVKD. J gave up 4 bases and V 0 bases, and 4 bases lay outside the gene matches. CDR3 length equals 16 residues. The CDR3 nucleotides read TGTGCCATCAGTGAGTCGGGGACAGGGGGGTTCACTGAAGCTTTCTTT. It specifies CAISESGTGGFTEAFF.

The V call is TRBV6-1, the J call TRBJ2-3, with a tentative D call TRBD2 (6 bases). Trimming removed 3 bases at V and 6 bases at J, with 13 bases between. CDR1 and CDR2 from the germline V gene are MNHNS and SASEGT. CDR3 size: 14 residues. This chain's CDR3 is CASSDGLGRDTQYF. The DNA for the CDR3 is TGTGCCAGCAGTGATGGCCTGGGGAGGGATACGCAGTATTTT.

This rearrangement joins TRBV11-3 to TRBJ2-1; a weak D match, TRBD2 (5 bases). Trimming stripped 5 bases from V and 3 bases from J, with 8 bases between. There are 13 residues in the CDR3. CDR1 and CDR2 (germline): SGHNT, YENEEA. In DNA form, the CDR3 reads TGTGCCAGCAGCAGCCGGGACTACAATGAGCAGTTCTTC. Translating it yields CASSSRDYNEQFF.

This chain connects TRBV6-1 to TRBJ2-3; 10 bases map to TRBD2. This CDR3 has 15 residues. CDR1 MNHNS and CDR2 SASEGT come from the germline V gene. V was pared by 6 bases and J by 3 bases, with 6 bases of the junction left unmatched. CDR3 coding DNA: TGTGCCAGCAGCGAACCGGGACTAGCGACAGATACGCAGTATTTT. Residues: CASSEPGLATDTQYF.

The V gene is TRBV6-5, the J gene TRBJ1-2, with TRBD1 as a possible D gene (6 bases). Trimming removed 7 bases at V and 5 bases at J, with 8 bases between. This CDR3 is built from 11 residues. The germline V gene has CDR1 MNHEY and CDR2 SVGAGI. The CDR3 is CASTDRYGYTF. The CDR3, as DNA: TGTGCCAGCACGGACAGATATGGCTACACCTTC.

The rearrangement links TRBV5-6 to TRBJ1-4, with D possibly matching TRBD1 (6 bases). The CDR3 is made up of 15 amino acids. Trimming took off 0 bases at V and 0 bases at J, with 6 bases between the two ends. Germline values: CDR1 SGHDT, CDR2 YYEEEE. This CDR3 reads CASSLAGATNEKLFF. The CDR3 DNA follows: TGTGCCAGCAGCTTGGCAGGGGCAACTAATGAAAAACTGTTTTTT.

The chain uses TRBV21-1 and TRBJ2-1; TRBD1, the table's D call, was not compared with the DNA. TRBV21-1 is a listed pseudogene. The CDR3 has 18 amino acids. CDR3 DNA sequence: TGTGCCAGCAGCAAAAGGGGGTGGGACAACTTTGGAGGAAATGAGCAGTTCTTC. Amino acids: CASSKRGWDNFGGNEQFF.

The rearrangement uses TRBV7-9 and TRBJ2-5; no firm D call. Germline V gene sequence: CDR1 SEHNR, CDR2 FQNEAQ (reference sequence). V shed 4 bases and J shed 1 base, with 7 bases lying between them. The CDR3 has 13 residues. Written as DNA, the CDR3 is TGTGCCAGCAGCTCCGACTCCCAAGAGACCCAGTACTTC. Its protein product is CASSSDSQETQYF.

The chain couples TRBV18 to TRBJ2-5; a weak D match, TRBD1 (5 bases). The CDR3 extends over 15 amino acids. The V gene's germline CDR1 is KGHSH and CDR2 LQKENI. V dropped 3 bases and J dropped 5 bases, with 16 bases sitting between them. This chain's CDR3 is CASSPTQGRGETQYF. The DNA of the CDR3 is TGTGCCAGCTCACCGACTCAGGGTCGTGGGGAGACCCAGTACTTC.

The chain joins TRBV7-2 to TRBJ2-7, with 13 positions matching TRBD2. Trimming at V came to 2 bases and at J to 5 bases, leaving 6 bases not matched to a gene. Per the germline V gene, CDR1 is SGHTA and CDR2 is FQGNSA. This CDR3 is 16 amino acids long. The CDR3 DNA reads TGTGCCAGCAGCTTAAGTAGGACTAGCGGGAGCAACGAGCAGTACTTC. Residues: CASSLSRTSGSNEQYF.

This clone occurred a few times. The rearrangement uses TRBV4-1 and TRBJ2-1, with a possible D match to TRBD1 (5 bases). The CDR3 is made up of 17 amino acids. Germline CDR1 reads MGHRA; CDR2 reads YSYEKL. Trimming removed 0 bases from V and 1 base from J, with 13 bases in between. The CDR3 here is CASSQDQGSFSYNEQFF. The CDR3, as DNA: TGCGCCAGCAGCCAAGACCAGGGTAGCTTTTCCTACAATGAGCAGTTCTTC.

The chain links TRBV6-1 to TRBJ1-2; D remains ambiguous. V was pared by 2 bases and J by 5 bases, with 15 bases between. CDR1 MNHNS and CDR2 SASEGT come from the germline V gene. CDR3 length: 15 amino acids. DNA for the CDR3: TGTGCCAGCAGTGAAAGCGACCTGAGATGGTATGGCTACACCTTC. Translating gives CASSESDLRWYGYTF.

CDR3 amino acids: CASSVEGGLTNEKLFF. The CDR3 bases are TGTGCCAGCAGCGTAGAAGGGGGCCTCACTAATGAAAAACTGTTTTTT. The V call is TRBV9, the J call TRBJ1-4; 7 nucleotides line up with TRBD1. Germline CDR1 and CDR2: SGDLS and YYNGEE. CDR3 length equals 16 residues. V lost 0 bases and J lost 2; bases outside the gene matches: 4.

The chain couples TRBV2 to TRBJ1-1; possibly TRBD1 for D (5 bases). Germline CDR1 and CDR2: SNHLY and FYNNEI. The CDR3 has 14 amino acids. V was shortened by 5 bases and J by 3 bases, with 13 bases between the two germline ends. The CDR3 region has the DNA TGTGCCAGCAGTTTAGGGCCGGGGGACACTGAAGCTTTCTTT. Its protein is CASSLGPGDTEAFF.

The V call is TRBV21-1, the J call TRBJ1-1. TRBV21-1 is designated a pseudogene. The CDR3 runs to 13 residues. CDR3 in amino acids: CASSKALITEAFF. CDR3 coding DNA: TGTGCCAGCAGCAAAGCTCTAATCACTGAAGCTTTCTTT.

The J gene is TRBJ1-3, the V gene TRBV2; 10 nucleotides match TRBD1. The CDR3 is 14 residues long. CDR1 SNHLY and CDR2 FYNNEI come from the germline V gene. Trimming cost V 5 bases and J 3 bases; bases outside gene matches: 1. CDR3 nucleotides: TGTGCCAGCAGTCGGGACAGGGGTGGAAACACCATATATTTT. This codes for CASSRDRGGNTIYF.

This chain joins TRBV13 and TRBJ2-7; D possibly corresponds to TRBD2 (7 bases). Trimming left V 7 bases short and J 3 bases short, with 19 bases between. CDR3 length equals 15 residues. Looked up from germline, CDR1 is PRHDT and CDR2 is FYEKMQ (reference sequence). CDR3 DNA: TGTGCCAGCAACGGAGGGGGGGGGAGGTACTACGAGCAGTACTTC. Protein: CASNGGGGRYYEQYF.

The V and J genes are TRBV21-1 and TRBJ2-5; the listed D gene, TRBD2, was not tested against the DNA. TRBV21-1 is noted as a pseudogene. The CDR3 is 15 amino acids. The CDR3 reads CASSKREVKIWTQYF. The CDR3 nucleotides are TGTGCCAGCAGCAAGAGAGAAGTTAAGATCTGGACCCAGTACTTC.

CDR3 amino acids: CASSSLRTSGGANEQFF. The DNA for the CDR3 is TGCGCCAGCAGCTCACTGAGGACTAGCGGGGGGGCCAATGAGCAGTTCTTC. This chain joins TRBV5-1 and TRBJ2-1; TRBD2 agrees at 15 bases. V was clipped by 3 bases and J by 6 bases; unmatched bases: 7. Germline CDR1 and CDR2: SGHRS and YFSETQ. The CDR3 contains 17 residues.

The V and J genes are TRBV7-2 and TRBJ2-1, with 8 bases aligning to TRBD2. The CDR3 extends over 16 amino acids. CDR1 and CDR2 from the germline V gene are SGHTA and FQGNSA. V lost 5 bases to trimming and J lost 3 bases; unmatched junction nucleotides: 9. The CDR3: CASSLDTGGNYNEQFF. The CDR3 DNA reads TGTGCCAGCAGCCTTGACACGGGGGGGAACTACAATGAGCAGTTCTTC.

This clone showed up just a few times. The rearrangement uses TRBV9 and TRBJ2-5; 10 nucleotides match TRBD2. The length of the CDR3 is 14 residues. Trimming removed 6 bases from V and 4 bases from J; junction bases left unmatched: 6. CDR1 SGDLS and CDR2 YYNGEE come from the germline V gene. CDR3 amino acids: CASTSGLALETQYF. DNA of the CDR3: TGTGCCAGCACCTCGGGACTAGCGTTAGAGACCCAGTACTTC.